This T cell receptor beta chain came from a study of T-cell memory formation after mild COVID-19. On the study more broadly: In these data, TCR clusters were largely donor specific.

Germline V gene lookup returns CDR1 DFQATT and CDR2 SNEGSKA (reference sequence). This CDR3 comprises 17 residues. Losses at the gene ends were 2 bases for V and 2 bases for J; bases not matched to a gene: 15. The sample holds many counts of this clonotype. TCRdb itself ran the 5' RACE reads through MiXCR, one entry per CDR3 protein. The table shows about 250,000 distinct CDR3 sequences, with 15% occurring only once. Sequences were obtained from PBMCs or a T cell subset sorted from them (not recorded which). The TCR comes from an adult woman who had mild COVID-19 (a few samples of this study predate the infection). Cell type and time point are not known. The chain carries TRBV20-1 and TRBJ2-7; TRBD1 aligns across 7 bases. In DNA, the CDR3 is TGCAGTGCTAGACCTCACTCCCCCGGACAGGTAACCTACGAGCAGTACTTC. This codes for CSARPHSPGQVTYEQYF.